This T cell receptor beta chain was recovered during a study of human thymus T cells. Germline lookup yields CDR1 MGHRA and CDR2 YSYEKL. With V trimmed by 0 bases and J by 5 bases, 7 bases remained unmatched. CDR3 length equals 17 residues. General observations from the study: Related research described strongly overlapping thymic repertoires in unrelated people.

In regard to this clone: Its antigen is unidentified.

The thymus was resected at corrective cardiac surgery. Among the donors, all were healthy Finnish infants having corrective surgery for congenital heart defects. TCRdb's copy holds only in-frame clones and misses some; the assay was immunoSEQ multiplex PCR. This sample yields some 120,000 clones, of which 90% to 95% are seen a single time; around 0.025% belongs to the top ten. The V and J genes are TRBV4-1 and TRBJ2-2, with 9 bases fitting TRBD1. The specimen was thymus tissue. The clonotype was recovered from a boy younger than two with a congenital heart defect but otherwise immunologically healthy. The DNA for the CDR3 is TGCGCCAGCAGCCAAGAAAGATGGACAGGGGATACCGGGGAGCTGTTTTTT. It translates to CASSQERWTGDTGELFF.